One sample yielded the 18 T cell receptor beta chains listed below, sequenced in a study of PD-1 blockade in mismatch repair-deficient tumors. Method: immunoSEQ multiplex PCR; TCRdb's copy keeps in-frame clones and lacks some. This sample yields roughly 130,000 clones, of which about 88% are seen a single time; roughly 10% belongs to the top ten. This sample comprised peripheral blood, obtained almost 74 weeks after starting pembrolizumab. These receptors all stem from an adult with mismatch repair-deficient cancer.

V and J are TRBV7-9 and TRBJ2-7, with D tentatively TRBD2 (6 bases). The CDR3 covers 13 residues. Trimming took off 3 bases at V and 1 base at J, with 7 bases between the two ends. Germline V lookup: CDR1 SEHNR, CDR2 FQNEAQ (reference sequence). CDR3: CASSLRGSYEQYF. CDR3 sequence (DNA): TGTGCCAGCAGCTTGCGGGGTTCCTACGAGCAGTACTTC.

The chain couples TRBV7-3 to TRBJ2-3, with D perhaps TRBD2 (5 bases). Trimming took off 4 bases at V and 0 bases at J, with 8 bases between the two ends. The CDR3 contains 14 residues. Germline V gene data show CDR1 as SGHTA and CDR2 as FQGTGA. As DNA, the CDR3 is TGTGCCAGCAGCTCCGGGGTTAGCACAGATACGCAGTATTTT. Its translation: CASSSGVSTDTQYF.

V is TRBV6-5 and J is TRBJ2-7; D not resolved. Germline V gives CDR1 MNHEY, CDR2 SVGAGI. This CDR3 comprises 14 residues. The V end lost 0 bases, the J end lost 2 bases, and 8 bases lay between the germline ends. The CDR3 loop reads CASSYSDGPYEQYF. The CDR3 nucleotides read TGTGCCAGCAGTTACTCCGACGGACCCTACGAGCAGTACTTC.

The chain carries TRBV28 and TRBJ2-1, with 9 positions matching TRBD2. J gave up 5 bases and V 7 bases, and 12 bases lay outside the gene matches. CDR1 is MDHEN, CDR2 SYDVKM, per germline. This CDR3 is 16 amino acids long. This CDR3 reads CASKAGGPFLHNEQFF. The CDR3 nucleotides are TGTGCCAGCAAGGCGGGAGGGCCATTTCTTCACAATGAGCAGTTCTTC.

The CDR3 DNA sequence: TGTGCCAGCAGCCCCAACCACGGGAATCGACTGTTTTTT. Translation: CASSPNHGNRLFF. The chain carries TRBV6-5 and TRBJ1-4, with D unresolved. The CDR3 has 13 amino acids. CDR1 MNHEY and CDR2 SVGAGI come from the germline V gene. Trimming removed 6 bases from V and 13 bases from J, with 18 bases in between.

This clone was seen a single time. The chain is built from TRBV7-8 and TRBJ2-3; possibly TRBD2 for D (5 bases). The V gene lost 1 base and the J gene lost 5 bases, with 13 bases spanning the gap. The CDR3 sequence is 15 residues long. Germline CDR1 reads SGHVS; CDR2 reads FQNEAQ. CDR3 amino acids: CASSLEGSRGDTQYF. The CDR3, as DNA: TGTGCCAGCAGCTTAGAAGGGAGTCGCGGAGATACGCAGTATTTT.

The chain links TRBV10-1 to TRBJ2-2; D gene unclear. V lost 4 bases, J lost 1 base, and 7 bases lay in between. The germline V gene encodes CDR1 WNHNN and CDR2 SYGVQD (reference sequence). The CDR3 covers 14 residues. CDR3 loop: CASSGILNTGELFF. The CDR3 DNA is TGCGCCAGCAGTGGGATCTTGAACACCGGGGAGCTGTTTTTT.

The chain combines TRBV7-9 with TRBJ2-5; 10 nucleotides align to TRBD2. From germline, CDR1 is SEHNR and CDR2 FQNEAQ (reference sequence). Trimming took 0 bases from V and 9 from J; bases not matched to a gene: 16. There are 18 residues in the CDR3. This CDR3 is CASSLASLAGVSCLSQYF. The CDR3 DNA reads TGTGCCAGCAGCTTAGCTTCGCTAGCGGGAGTATCCTGTTTGTCCCAGTACTTC.

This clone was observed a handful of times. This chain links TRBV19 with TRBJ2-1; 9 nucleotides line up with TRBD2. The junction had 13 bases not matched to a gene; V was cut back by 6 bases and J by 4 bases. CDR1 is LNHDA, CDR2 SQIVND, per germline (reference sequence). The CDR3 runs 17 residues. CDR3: CASSPDHGTSRYNEQFF. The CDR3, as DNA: TGTGCCAGTAGCCCGGACCACGGGACTAGCAGGTACAATGAGCAGTTCTTC.

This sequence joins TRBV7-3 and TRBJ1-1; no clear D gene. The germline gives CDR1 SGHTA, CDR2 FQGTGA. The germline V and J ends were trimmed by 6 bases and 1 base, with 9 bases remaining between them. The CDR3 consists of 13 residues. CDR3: CASSWDENTEAFF. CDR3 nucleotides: TGTGCCAGCAGTTGGGATGAGAACACTGAAGCTTTCTTT.

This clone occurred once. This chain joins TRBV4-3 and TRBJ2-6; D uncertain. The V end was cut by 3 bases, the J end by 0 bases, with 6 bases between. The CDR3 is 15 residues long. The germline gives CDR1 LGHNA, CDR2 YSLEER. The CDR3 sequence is CASSQQDSGANVLTF. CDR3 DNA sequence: TGCGCCAGCAGCCAGCAAGACTCTGGGGCCAACGTCCTGACTTTC.

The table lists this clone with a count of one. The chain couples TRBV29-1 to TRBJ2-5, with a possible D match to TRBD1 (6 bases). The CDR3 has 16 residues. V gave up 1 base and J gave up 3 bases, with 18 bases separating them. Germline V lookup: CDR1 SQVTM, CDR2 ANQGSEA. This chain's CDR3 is CSVEGGTGLKEETQYF. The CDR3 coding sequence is TGCAGCGTTGAAGGGGGAACAGGGCTTAAGGAAGAGACCCAGTACTTC.

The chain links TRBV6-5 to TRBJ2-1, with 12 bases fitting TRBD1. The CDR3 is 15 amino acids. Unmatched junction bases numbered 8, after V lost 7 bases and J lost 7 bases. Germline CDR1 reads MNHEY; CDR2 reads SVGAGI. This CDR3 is CASTPWDRGLNEQFF. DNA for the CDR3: TGTGCCAGCACCCCGTGGGACAGGGGGCTTAATGAGCAGTTCTTC.

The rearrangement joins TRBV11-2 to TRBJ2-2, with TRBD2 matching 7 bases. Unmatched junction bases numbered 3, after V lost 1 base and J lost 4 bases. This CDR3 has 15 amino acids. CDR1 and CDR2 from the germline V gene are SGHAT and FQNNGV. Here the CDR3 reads CASSLGREFTGELFF. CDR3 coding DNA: TGTGCCAGCAGCTTAGGGCGGGAGTTCACCGGGGAGCTGTTTTTT. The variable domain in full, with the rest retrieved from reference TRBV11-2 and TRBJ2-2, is EAGVAQSPRYKIIEKRQSVAFWCNPISGHATLYWYQQILGQGPKLLIQFQNNGVVDDSQLPKDRFSAERLKGVDSTLKIQPAKLEDSAVYLCASSLGREFTGELFFGEGSRLTVL.

The CDR3 reads CASSFSGSGHEQYF. In nucleotides, the CDR3 is TGTGCCAGCAGTTTTAGCGGGAGTGGCCACGAGCAGTACTTC. The chain is built from TRBV27 and TRBJ2-7; 9 bases fit TRBD2. CDR1 and CDR2 from the germline V gene are MNHEY and SMNVEV (reference sequence). The CDR3 is made up of 14 amino acids. V was pared by 3 bases and J by 5 bases, with 5 bases of the junction left unmatched.

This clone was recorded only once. CDR3 in DNA: TGTGCCAGCAGCTTATCGTCCGGGGTTTACGGCTACACCTTC. This codes for CASSLSSGVYGYTF. This sequence joins TRBV7-2 and TRBJ1-2, with D hard to call. CDR3 length: 14 amino acids. Germline CDR1 reads SGHTA; CDR2 reads FQGNSA. The V end was cut by 2 bases, the J end by 8 bases, with 15 bases between.

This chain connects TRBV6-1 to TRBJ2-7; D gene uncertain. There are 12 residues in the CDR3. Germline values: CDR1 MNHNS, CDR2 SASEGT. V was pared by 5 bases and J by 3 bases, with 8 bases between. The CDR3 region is CASSPPDYEQYF. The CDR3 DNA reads TGTGCCAGCAGTCCCCCAGACTACGAGCAGTACTTC.

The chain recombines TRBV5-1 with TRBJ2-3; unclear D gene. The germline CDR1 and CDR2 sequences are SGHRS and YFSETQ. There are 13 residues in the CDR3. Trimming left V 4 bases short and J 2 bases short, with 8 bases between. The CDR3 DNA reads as TGCGCCAGCAGCCCAAGTAACACAGATACGCAGTATTTT. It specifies CASSPSNTDTQYF.